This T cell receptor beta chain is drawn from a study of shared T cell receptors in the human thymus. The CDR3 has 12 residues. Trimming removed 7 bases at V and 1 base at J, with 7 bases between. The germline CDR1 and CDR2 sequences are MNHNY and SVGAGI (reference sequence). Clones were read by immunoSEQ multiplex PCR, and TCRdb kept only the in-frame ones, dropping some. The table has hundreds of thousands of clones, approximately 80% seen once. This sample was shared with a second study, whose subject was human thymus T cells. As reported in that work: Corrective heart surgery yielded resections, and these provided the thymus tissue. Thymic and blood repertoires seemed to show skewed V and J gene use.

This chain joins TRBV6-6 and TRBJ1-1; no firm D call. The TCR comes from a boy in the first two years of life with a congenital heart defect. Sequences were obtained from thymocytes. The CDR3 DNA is TGTGCCAGCAACGACAAGAACACTGAAGCTTTCTTT. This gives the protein CASNDKNTEAFF.